This TCR beta chain was recorded in a study of identical twins (dated by TCRdb to 2016 to 2018). Study-level background: To test whether fetal clonotypes persist, the study used deep sequencing on TCR alpha and beta repertoires from monozygotic twins, unrelated adults of various ages, and cord blood. To rule out contamination, replicate twin experiments were performed at different times with different library preparation protocols.

Only healthy Caucasian donors were included. Using Miltenyi CD45RO+ enrichment and human naive T-cell isolation kits, memory (CD45RO+) and naive T cells were isolated from PBMC. What the authors observed across the whole study: A weaker excess of twin sharing was found in beta out-of-frame sequences because the signal-to-noise ratio was lowered by fewer shared sequences. Because the same donors could not be followed over many years, conclusions were based on cross-sectional statistical analysis. Out-of-frame TCR alpha sequences shared between twins showed an excess of low generation-probability sequences compared with coincidental sharing between unrelated individuals. Zero-insertion analyses could be partly confounded by invariant T cells such as MAIT and iNKT, though diverse VJ usage argued against such confounding for most clonotypes. In monozygotic twins, recombination models systematically underestimated out-of-frame TCR alpha sharing, but the models matched the sharing seen between unrelated individuals. Abundant cord blood beta clonotypes carried fewer insertions; young adult naive repertoires showed a weaker similar trend, while memory repertoires showed none.

The germline V gene (reference sequence) yields MNHEY for CDR1 and SMNVEV for CDR2. V is cut back by 3 bases and J by 5 bases, with 10 bases in the junction unmatched. The CDR3 runs 16 amino acids, cysteine and phenylalanine included. Only the CDR3 portion is preserved as DNA: 48 bases, with reading frame beginning at the first base. As regards this clonotype: There is no known antigen for this receptor. No much larger clone exists at a distance of one base, and base qualities are not known.

Library creation used 5' RACE. Sequencing instrument: Illumina HiSeq 2000. Template switching added a universal primer binding site, and the final cDNA carried a unique molecular identifier that allowed TCR cDNA molecules to be counted accurately. First-strand cDNA for TCR alpha and beta chains was synthesized from specific primers in the conserved constant-segment region. Each cDNA library was double barcoded, with a SMART-Mk sample barcode plus Illumina barcodes, to control for contamination. TruSeq adapter sequences and Illumina sample barcodes were added in two successive PCR steps. Sequencing of the TCR alpha and beta cDNA libraries was done on the Illumina HiSeq platform using custom primers. As for how the authors treated the data: Raw reads were processed with MiGEC to extract unique molecular identifiers, and MiXCR was used to determine CDR3 positions. For each individual, recombination models were inferred using an EM algorithm with the repgenHMM and IGoR tools. The tcR package in R was used for shared clonotype analysis, with sharing normalized by the product of cloneset sizes. To study raw recombination without the effects of thymic and clonal selection, out-of-frame nonproductive sequences were analyzed. Using fastp trimming at Q25 and MiXCR clonotype assembly, TCRdb reanalyzed the public sequencing data and kept in-frame beta chains. Identical CDR3 protein sequences are pooled into one entry, listed with their most common genes and DNA. These V and J calls derive from TCRdb rather than the authors' analysis. This sample gives hundreds of thousands of distinct CDR3 sequences in total; around a tenth of them show up just once. The ten largest clones represent 5% to 6.5% of the sample.

The chain is made from TRBV27 and TRBJ2-1; 7 central bases correspond to TRBD2. The sequencing sample was made of memory (CD45RO+) T cells sorted from blood. The cell subset or site label on this specimen signifies: CD45RO+ enriched T cells. The sequence came from a young woman in good health. At the DNA level, the sequence is TGTGCCAGCAGTTTGGACGGGAGGTGGAAACACAATGAGCAGTTCTTC. Its amino acids are CASSLDGRWKHNEQFF.